The rows below give T cell receptor beta chains drawn from one sample of a study of T cells in Graves' hyperthyroidism and ophthalmopathy. TCRdb redid the calling of the multiplex PCR reads with MiXCR, one entry per CDR3 protein. The table has a few hundred thousand distinct CDR3 sequences, more than 20% seen once. Sample: blood. The receptor source for this set is a man aged 45-60 years with Graves' hyperthyroidism. Each CDR3 is given with its conserved first and last residue. The order of the fields is D gene, clone size, J gene, V gene, CDR3 DNA, CDR3 protein. The D gene is left open where the match is weak. Clone sizes are given selectively: once, few, many, or a class where the clone is expanded.

>TRBD1|few|TRBJ2-3|TRBV9
TGTGCCAGCAGCGTAGCCGGGGACAGGATAGGCACAGATACGCAGTATTTT
CASSVAGDRIGTDTQYF
>-|many|TRBJ2-5|TRBV28
TGTGCCAGCAGTTCCACTGGGGGCAGGGAACTCCAAGAGACCCAGTACTTC
CASSSTGGRELQETQYF
>-|few|TRBJ1-5|TRBV20-1
TGCAGTGCTAGAGGGGTTAGCAATCAGCCCCAGCATTTT
CSARGVSNQPQHF
>-|few|TRBJ2-7|TRBV6-5
TGTGCCAGCAGTTACTCTCCCGGAGACTACGAGCAGTACTTC
CASSYSPGDYEQYF
>-|-|TRBJ1-2|TRBV18
TGTGCCAGCTCACCGGAAAGAGGGGTCATATGGGGCTACACCTTC
CASSPERGVIWGYTF
>-|-|TRBJ2-1|TRBV19
TGTGCCAGTAGTCTGTACAGGGACCATGAGCAGTTCTTC
CASSLYRDHEQFF
>TRBD2|many|TRBJ2-1|TRBV7-2
TGTGCCAGCAGCTTCTCGGGACTAGCGGGAGATCTCGTGCGGCAGTTCTTC
CASSFSGLAGDLVRQFF
>TRBD2|few|TRBJ2-4|TRBV28
TGTGCCAGCAGTTCCACGACCGGGACTAGTGGGGAGGGGAGCAAAAACATTCAGTACTTC
CASSSTTGTSGEGSKNIQYF
>-|many|TRBJ2-1|TRBV12-3/TRBV12-4
TGTGCCAGCAGGACATCCCCGGGGACTTACAATGAGCAGTTCTTC
CASRTSPGTYNEQFF
>TRBD1|-|TRBJ1-1|TRBV29-1
TGCAGCGTCCGGGACAGGGGGCGCGTGGCTTTCTTT
CSVRDRGRVAFF
>-|-|TRBJ1-1|TRBV19
TGTGCCAGTAGTCCCTCGGGACCCTTATACACACGCGCTGAAGCTTTCTTT
CASSPSGPLYTRAEAFF
>-|-|TRBJ2-3|TRBV20-1
TGCAGTGCTCTCACTGGGGATACGCAGTATTTT
CSALTGDTQYF
>-|-|TRBJ1-1|TRBV5-1
TGCGCCAGCAGCTTGCTTCGGGGTGAAGCTTTCTTT
CASSLLRGEAFF
>-|-|TRBJ2-1|TRBV5-1
TGCGCCAGCAGCAGTGGGGGGGGGGCTGATCGAGCGTTCTTC
CASSSGGGADRAFF
>TRBD1|few|TRBJ2-1|TRBV12-3/TRBV12-4
TGTGCCAGCAGACGGGGAACAGGGGGAGGTAATGAGCAGTTCTTC
CASRRGTGGGNEQFF
>-|few|TRBJ2-7|TRBV7-6
TGTGCCACAAGACCCCGGGACTCGGGGGAGCAGTACTTC
CATRPRDSGEQYF
>-|-|TRBJ1-4|TRBV19
TGTGCCAGTAGTATAGGGGGAGAAATTAATGAAAAACTGTTTTTT
CASSIGGEINEKLFF
>TRBD1|-|TRBJ1-3|TRBV5-1
TGCGCCAGCAGCCGGTCGACCGGGACAGGGGGAAACACCATATATTTT
CASSRSTGTGGNTIYF
>-|-|TRBJ2-2|TRBV2
TGTGCCAGCAGTGCAGGACCAAACACCGGGGAGCTGTTTTTT
CASSAGPNTGELFF
>TRBD2|-|TRBJ2-1|TRBV28
TGTGCCAGCAGTTCCCGCCTAGCGGGACCCCCTGAGCAGTTCTTC
CASSSRLAGPPEQFF
>-|-|TRBJ1-4|TRBV11-2
TGTGCCAGCAGCTGGACAGAAAGTGAAAAACTGTTTTTT
CASSWTESEKLFF